This T cell receptor (beta chain) was captured in a study of regulatory T cells in long-lasting Graves disease. This clonotype showed up many times. Its specificity is not known. Findings and caveats of the study: The persistent group shared 2,500 or so public clonotypes, more than the roughly 970 shared by new patients.

Combining iRepertoire HTBI primers with Arm-PCR of CDR3 regions, the authors built TCR beta libraries. As processed by the authors: Sample data revealed 60 to 80 TRBV and 12 to 15 TRBJ segments. TCRdb called the multiplex PCR reads again in MiXCR, with one record for every CDR3 protein. None of the V and J calls come from the authors' own analysis; TCRdb made them. The table has over 500,000 distinct CDR3 sequences, roughly a sixth seen once; the top ten hold 12%. The CDR3 covers 17 residues. The germline CDR1 and CDR2 sequences are SGHAT and FQNNGV. The sample's time point: newly diagnosed GD, antithyroid drugs for less than 3 months. The TCR library was prepared using RNA isolated from PBMCs. This same sample was also taken into another study, of T cells in Graves' hyperthyroidism and ophthalmopathy.

The V gene is TRBV11-2, the J gene TRBJ2-1; perhaps TRBD1 as D (6 bases). Judging by the DNA end, TRBJ2-5 fits better; the J call may be wrong. Specimen: peripheral blood mononuclear cells (PBMCs), collected at new diagnosis, from a patient treated with antithyroid drugs. The source is a man aged 18 to 30 with Graves disease. CDR3 coding DNA: TGTGCCAGCAGCTTACTTACCGGGACAAGAATTCAAGAGACCCAGTACTTC. This sequence encodes CASSLLTGTRIQETQYF.